This is a list of T cell receptor beta chains from one sample in a study of response to subunit inactivated influenza vaccine. From the RT-PCR reads, TCRdb called clonotypes with MiXCR, one entry per CDR3 protein. The sample has fewer than 750,000 distinct CDR3 sequences, around 15% seen once. The sample was PBMCs from blood, taken 11 to 12 days after vaccination. Receptors were obtained from a man aged 45 to 65 who received an inactivated influenza vaccine. CDR3s include the opening cysteine and the closing phenylalanine or tryptophan. A D gene is named only where the DNA matches it firmly. Clone size is not always given. Where it is, it says once, few, many or a class for expanded clones.

V gene	J gene	clone size	D gene	CDR3 DNA	CDR3 protein
TRBV24-1	TRBJ2-2	.	.	TGTGCCACCAGTGATGGCAGGAGTAACACCGGGGAGCTGTTTTTT	CATSDGRSNTGELFF
TRBV5-1	TRBJ2-7	.	TRBD2	TGCGCCAGCAGCCCCCCGCTGACAGGTCGGACTAGCGGGAGCTCCTACGAGCAGTACTTC	CASSPPLTGRTSGSSYEQYF
TRBV27	TRBJ2-3	.	TRBD2	TGTGCCAGCAGTTCCAGCGGGAGGGCTACAGATACGCAGTATTTT	CASSSSGRATDTQYF
TRBV14	TRBJ1-6	.	TRBD1	TGTGCCAGCAGCCGAGGACAGGGTTTCTCACCCCTCCACTTT	CASSRGQGFSPLHF
TRBV20-1	TRBJ2-7	few	.	TGCAGTGCTCCGGGACATGCGGCACTCGGGCAGTACTTC	CSAPGHAALGQYF
TRBV29-1	TRBJ2-1	few	TRBD2	TGCAGCGTTGAAGATGATGGGACTAGCGCGTACAATGAGCAGTTCTTC	CSVEDDGTSAYNEQFF
TRBV21-1	TRBJ2-6	.	.	TGTGCCAGCAGCAAAGATGTCCGACTGGGGGGCACCCCCCCCCTCTCTGGGGCCAACGTCCTGACTTTC	CASSKDVRLGGTPPLSGANVLTF
TRBV12-3/TRBV12-4	TRBJ1-2	few	.	TGTGCCAGCAGTCGGGCCGCAGGCAACTATGGCTACACCTTC	CASSRAAGNYGYTF
TRBV6-1	TRBJ2-1	.	.	TGTGCCAGCAGTGAAGTACCGGGTAATGAGCAGTTCTTC	CASSEVPGNEQFF
TRBV9	TRBJ2-5	few	.	TGTGCCAGCAGCGTAGCTACCGGGGGTCAGACCCAGTACTTC	CASSVATGGQTQYF
TRBV4-1	TRBJ1-3	few	.	TGCGCCAGCAGCCCCTCCAGGACCGACCACTCTGGAAACACCATATATTTT	CASSPSRTDHSGNTIYF
TRBV28	TRBJ2-7	few	TRBD2	TGTGCCAGCAGCCCCGGGCGGGGGATTCCCTCCTACGAGCAGTACTTC	CASSPGRGIPSYEQYF
TRBV28	TRBJ2-5	.	.	TGTGCCAGCGGAACCCGTGGTGTAGAGACCCAGTACTTC	CASGTRGVETQYF
TRBV29-1	TRBJ2-1	.	TRBD2	TGCAGCGATCGAAAGCGGGGGTCCTACAATGAGCAGTTCTTC	CSDRKRGSYNEQFF
TRBV18	TRBJ2-3	.	TRBD2	TGTGCCAGCTCACCTATGACAGCGGGAGTAGGATCGAGCACAGATACGCAGTATTTT	CASSPMTAGVGSSTDTQYF
TRBV18	TRBJ2-7	.	.	TGTGCCAGCTCACCCACCAGGGGCTACGAGCAGTACTTC	CASSPTRGYEQYF
TRBV6-2/TRBV6-3	TRBJ1-1	few	.	TGTGCCAGCAGTTACGGGGACACGAACACTGAAGCTTTCTTT	CASSYGDTNTEAFF
TRBV20-1	TRBJ1-1	.	TRBD1	TGCAGTGCTAAAGGACAGGGGCACACTGAAGCTTTCTTT	CSAKGQGHTEAFF
TRBV12-3/TRBV12-4	TRBJ2-1	many	.	TGTGCCAGCAGTTTAGGAACGGATGAGCAGTTCTTC	CASSLGTDEQFF
TRBV28	TRBJ1-1	few	.	TGTGCCAGCAGTTTTAACAGGGACGCTTTCTTT	CASSFNRDAFF
TRBV10-3	TRBJ1-5	.	.	TGTGCCATCAGTGGGTCAACTAGCAATCAGCCCCAGCATTTT	CAISGSTSNQPQHF
TRBV10-3	TRBJ1-2	.	TRBD1	TGTGCCATCAGTGAGTCTCCCGGACAGGGGGATCCCCGTTATGGCTACACCTTC	CAISESPGQGDPRYGYTF
TRBV18	TRBJ2-7	.	.	TGTGCCAGTACCCGGGATCCCGGCTCCTACGAGCAGTACTTC	CASTRDPGSYEQYF
TRBV12-3/TRBV12-4	TRBJ2-7	few	TRBD1	TGTGCCAGCAGACAGAAAACCGGGACAGGAGCCTCCTACGAGCAGTACTTC	CASRQKTGTGASYEQYF
TRBV20-1	TRBJ2-3	.	.	TGCAGTGCTACGGGACAAATTCAAAGCACAGATACGCAGTATTTT	CSATGQIQSTDTQYF
TRBV12-3/TRBV12-4	TRBJ1-2	few	.	TGTGCCAGCAGTTACGGGACGAGTGGCTACACCTTC	CASSYGTSGYTF